This T cell receptor beta chain was recovered during a study of T cells after somatic rescue of genetic block. The assay was immunoSEQ multiplex PCR, and TCRdb's table has in-frame clones only and misses some. In the table there are about 52,000 clones, approximately 96% of which are singletons. CDR3 length: 12 amino acids. CDR1 and CDR2 (germline): PRHDT, FYEKMQ (reference sequence). Deletions cut 5 bases from V and 10 bases from J, with 14 bases between. Source material: peripheral blood mononuclear cells (PBMCs). This clonotype was obtained from a child under two years old. The chain uses TRBV13 and TRBJ1-1; D remains unclear. The CDR3 DNA reads as TGTGCCAGCAGCCTCGGACGCGGACGAGCTTTCTTT. Protein sequence: CASSLGRGRAFF.